A selection of T cell receptor beta chains follows, all from one sample in a study of patients and donors after allogeneic stem cell transplantation. TCRdb analysed the RT-PCR reads with MiXCR anew, one entry per CDR3 protein. The profile shows about a million distinct CDR3 sequences, about 20% of them singletons. The sequencing sample was made of blood, either unsorted or a sorted T cell fraction (not recorded which). All receptors derive from a human donor who was either an allogeneic HSCT recipient or a stem cell or donor lymphocyte infusion donor (not recorded which). It is not recorded whose cells these are; they may come from a transplant donor. CDR3s include the opening cysteine and the closing phenylalanine or tryptophan. D genes are given only for firm matches. Some rows mark clone size as missing; the rest say once, few, many or name a class of expanded clone.

d_gene: .; j_gene: TRBJ2-7; abundance: few; v_gene: TRBV12-3/TRBV12-4; CDR3aa: CASRARPLRPNYEQYF; CDR3nt: TGTGCCAGCAGGGCCAGGCCCCTCCGTCCGAACTACGAGCAGTACTTC
d_gene: TRBD2; j_gene: TRBJ2-1; abundance: .; v_gene: TRBV5-1; CDR3aa: CASSAVSGRPSYNEQFF; CDR3nt: TGCGCCAGCAGCGCCGTTAGCGGGAGGCCCTCCTACAATGAGCAGTTCTTC
d_gene: .; j_gene: TRBJ2-7; abundance: many; v_gene: TRBV20-1; CDR3aa: CSAQTRTGYEQYF; CDR3nt: TGCAGTGCTCAAACCCGGACGGGCTACGAGCAGTACTTC
d_gene: TRBD2; j_gene: TRBJ2-7; abundance: .; v_gene: TRBV11-2; CDR3aa: CASRLTGLAGSYEQYF; CDR3nt: TGTGCCAGCAGACTCACGGGGCTAGCGGGTTCCTACGAGCAGTACTTC
d_gene: .; j_gene: TRBJ1-5; abundance: .; v_gene: TRBV10-3; CDR3aa: CAISESGGAFQPQHF; CDR3nt: TGTGCCATCAGTGAGTCGGGGGGGGCCTTTCAGCCCCAGCATTTT
d_gene: .; j_gene: TRBJ2-5; abundance: .; v_gene: TRBV15; CDR3aa: CATSRPTYQETQYF; CDR3nt: TGTGCCACCAGCAGGCCGACATACCAAGAGACCCAGTACTTC
d_gene: .; j_gene: TRBJ2-1; abundance: many; v_gene: TRBV28; CDR3aa: CASSLPPEQFF; CDR3nt: TGTGCCAGCAGTTTACCCCCCGAGCAGTTCTTC
d_gene: .; j_gene: TRBJ2-5; abundance: few; v_gene: TRBV12-3/TRBV12-4; CDR3aa: CASSSWTPVAETQYF; CDR3nt: TGTGCCAGCAGTTCCTGGACTCCCGTGGCGGAGACCCAGTACTTC
d_gene: TRBD2; j_gene: TRBJ2-1; abundance: few; v_gene: TRBV20-1; CDR3aa: CSAKILAGLDEQFF; CDR3nt: TGCAGTGCGAAAATACTAGCGGGATTGGATGAGCAGTTCTTC
d_gene: .; j_gene: TRBJ1-1; abundance: many; v_gene: TRBV7-9; CDR3aa: CASSLERLGAFF; CDR3nt: TGTGCCAGCAGCTTAGAACGGCTGGGGGCTTTCTTT
d_gene: .; j_gene: TRBJ2-7; abundance: few; v_gene: TRBV6-2/TRBV6-3; CDR3aa: CATSQEGGLYF; CDR3nt: TGTGCCACCTCGCAGGAGGGAGGTCTGTACTTC
d_gene: .; j_gene: TRBJ1-2; abundance: few; v_gene: TRBV20-1; CDR3aa: CSAAQGGHGYTF; CDR3nt: TGCAGTGCCGCACAGGGCGGCCATGGCTACACCTTC
d_gene: .; j_gene: TRBJ2-1; abundance: many; v_gene: TRBV5-1; CDR3aa: CASSPTGTPTILPYNEQFF; CDR3nt: TGCGCCAGCAGCCCCACCGGGACTCCTACTATTCTACCCTACAATGAGCAGTTCTTC
d_gene: .; j_gene: TRBJ2-1; abundance: few; v_gene: TRBV7-8; CDR3aa: CASSTMSLRGRSYNEQFF; CDR3nt: TGTGCCAGCAGCACCATGAGTCTAAGGGGACGCTCCTACAATGAGCAGTTCTTC
d_gene: .; j_gene: TRBJ2-7; abundance: .; v_gene: TRBV29-1; CDR3aa: CSVEAGTKTGEQYF; CDR3nt: TGCAGCGTGGAGGCCGGGACAAAAACGGGCGAGCAGTACTTC
d_gene: TRBD1; j_gene: TRBJ1-5; abundance: .; v_gene: TRBV12-3/TRBV12-4; CDR3aa: CASRNATGVSNQPQHF; CDR3nt: TGTGCCAGCAGAAACGCGACAGGGGTTAGCAATCAGCCCCAGCATTTT
d_gene: .; j_gene: TRBJ2-5; abundance: .; v_gene: TRBV7-3; CDR3aa: CASSVTLKETQYF; CDR3nt: TGTGCCAGCAGCGTAACCTTAAAAGAGACCCAGTACTTC
d_gene: TRBD1; j_gene: TRBJ2-5; abundance: .; v_gene: TRBV11-2; CDR3aa: CASSRLDRAAETQYF; CDR3nt: TGTGCCAGCAGCCGACTCGACAGGGCTGCAGAGACCCAGTACTTC
d_gene: .; j_gene: TRBJ1-1; abundance: few; v_gene: TRBV6-1; CDR3aa: CASRGLGGGTRGTEAFF; CDR3nt: TGTGCCAGCAGAGGCCTGGGGGGCGGTACTAGGGGAACTGAAGCTTTCTTT
d_gene: TRBD2; j_gene: TRBJ2-5; abundance: few; v_gene: TRBV6-5; CDR3aa: CASSYGGGVQETQYF; CDR3nt: TGTGCCAGCAGTTACGGCGGGGGAGTCCAAGAGACCCAGTACTTC
d_gene: TRBD1; j_gene: TRBJ2-1; abundance: .; v_gene: TRBV12-3/TRBV12-4; CDR3aa: CASRSGTGVNEQFF; CDR3nt: TGTGCCAGCAGATCCGGGACAGGGGTGAATGAGCAGTTCTTC
d_gene: .; j_gene: TRBJ2-2; abundance: .; v_gene: TRBV2; CDR3aa: CASSLLLQNTGELFF; CDR3nt: TGTGCCAGCAGTCTGCTCCTCCAGAACACCGGGGAGCTGTTTTTT
d_gene: TRBD2; j_gene: TRBJ2-1; abundance: few; v_gene: TRBV6-1; CDR3aa: CASSPRLAGGPGYNEQFF; CDR3nt: TGTGCCAGCAGCCCCCGACTAGCGGGAGGGCCAGGATACAATGAGCAGTTCTTC
d_gene: TRBD2; j_gene: TRBJ2-1; abundance: .; v_gene: TRBV10-3; CDR3aa: CAISDPAGLAESSYNEQFF; CDR3nt: TGTGCCATCAGTGACCCCGCGGGACTAGCGGAGAGCTCCTACAATGAGCAGTTCTTC
d_gene: .; j_gene: TRBJ2-1; abundance: few; v_gene: TRBV12-3/TRBV12-4; CDR3aa: CASSPGRVLGQFF; CDR3nt: TGTGCCAGCAGCCCGGGAAGGGTCCTGGGGCAGTTCTTC
d_gene: TRBD1; j_gene: TRBJ1-2; abundance: .; v_gene: TRBV15; CDR3aa: CATSEQGARYGYTF; CDR3nt: TGTGCCACCAGCGAACAGGGGGCTCGCTATGGCTACACCTTC
d_gene: .; j_gene: TRBJ1-2; abundance: .; v_gene: TRBV4-1; CDR3aa: CASSHKLTGANGYTF; CDR3nt: TGCGCCAGCAGCCACAAGCTTACCGGGGCTAATGGCTACACCTTC
d_gene: TRBD2; j_gene: TRBJ2-5; abundance: .; v_gene: TRBV5-4; CDR3aa: CASSAQAGPQETQYF; CDR3nt: TGTGCCAGCAGCGCCCAAGCGGGGCCTCAAGAGACCCAGTACTTC
d_gene: .; j_gene: TRBJ1-5; abundance: many; v_gene: TRBV27; CDR3aa: CASRHSNQPQHF; CDR3nt: TGTGCCAGCAGACATAGCAATCAGCCCCAGCATTTT
d_gene: TRBD2; j_gene: TRBJ2-3; abundance: few; v_gene: TRBV4-1; CDR3aa: CASSPGLAGGATQYF; CDR3nt: TGCGCCAGCAGCCCGGGACTAGCGGGAGGAGCTACGCAGTATTTT
d_gene: TRBD2; j_gene: TRBJ2-1; abundance: few; v_gene: TRBV4-1; CDR3aa: CASSQDLGTREIYNEQFF; CDR3nt: TGCGCCAGCAGCCAAGATCTTGGGACTAGAGAGATCTACAATGAGCAGTTCTTC
d_gene: TRBD1; j_gene: TRBJ1-2; abundance: .; v_gene: TRBV27; CDR3aa: CASSFGQGLYGYTF; CDR3nt: TGTGCCAGCAGTTTCGGACAGGGGCTATATGGCTACACCTTC
d_gene: TRBD1; j_gene: TRBJ2-6; abundance: few; v_gene: TRBV12-3/TRBV12-4; CDR3aa: CASSLVGGEGANVLTF; CDR3nt: TGTGCCAGCAGTTTAGTAGGGGGCGAAGGGGCCAACGTCCTGACTTTC
d_gene: .; j_gene: TRBJ2-3; abundance: few; v_gene: TRBV12-5; CDR3aa: CASGLVSELGTQYF; CDR3nt: TGTGCTAGTGGTTTGGTGTCTGAGCTTGGTACGCAGTATTTT
d_gene: .; j_gene: TRBJ1-4; abundance: .; v_gene: TRBV2; CDR3aa: CASTPPGMMEKLFF; CDR3nt: TGTGCCAGCACCCCCCCGGGCATGATGGAAAAACTGTTTTTT
d_gene: .; j_gene: TRBJ1-1; abundance: .; v_gene: TRBV30; CDR3aa: CAQHSNTEAFF; CDR3nt: TGTGCCCAGCACTCGAACACTGAAGCTTTCTTT
d_gene: TRBD2; j_gene: TRBJ2-1; abundance: few; v_gene: TRBV3-1; CDR3aa: CASSRRTSGSYNEQFF; CDR3nt: TGTGCCAGCAGCCGCAGGACTAGCGGGTCCTACAATGAGCAGTTCTTC